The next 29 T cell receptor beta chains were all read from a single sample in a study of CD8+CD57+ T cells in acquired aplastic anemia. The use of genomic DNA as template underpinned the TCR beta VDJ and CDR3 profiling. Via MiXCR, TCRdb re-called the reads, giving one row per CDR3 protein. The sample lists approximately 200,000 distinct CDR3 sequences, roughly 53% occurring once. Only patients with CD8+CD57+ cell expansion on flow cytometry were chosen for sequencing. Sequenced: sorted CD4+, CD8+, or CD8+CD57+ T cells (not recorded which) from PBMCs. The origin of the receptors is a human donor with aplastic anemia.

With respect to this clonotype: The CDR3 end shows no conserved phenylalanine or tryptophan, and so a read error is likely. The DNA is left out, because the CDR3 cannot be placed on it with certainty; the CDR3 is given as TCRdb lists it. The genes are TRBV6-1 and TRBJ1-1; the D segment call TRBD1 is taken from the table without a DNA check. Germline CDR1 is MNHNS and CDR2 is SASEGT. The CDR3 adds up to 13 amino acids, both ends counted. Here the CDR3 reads CASKTAKHTEAFL.

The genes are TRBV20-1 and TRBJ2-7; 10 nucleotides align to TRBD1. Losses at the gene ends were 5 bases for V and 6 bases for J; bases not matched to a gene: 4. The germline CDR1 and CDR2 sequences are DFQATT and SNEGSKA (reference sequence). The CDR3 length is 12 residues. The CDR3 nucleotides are TGCAGTGCTCTGACAGGGGGCGTCGAGCAGTACTTC. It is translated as CSALTGGVEQYF.

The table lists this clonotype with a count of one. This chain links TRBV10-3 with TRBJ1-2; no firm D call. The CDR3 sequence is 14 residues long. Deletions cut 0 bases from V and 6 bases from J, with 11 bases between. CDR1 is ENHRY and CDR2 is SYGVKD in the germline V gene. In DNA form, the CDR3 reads TGTGCCATCAGTGAGTCCTGGGGATCCCATGGCTACACCTTC. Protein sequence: CAISESWGSHGYTF.

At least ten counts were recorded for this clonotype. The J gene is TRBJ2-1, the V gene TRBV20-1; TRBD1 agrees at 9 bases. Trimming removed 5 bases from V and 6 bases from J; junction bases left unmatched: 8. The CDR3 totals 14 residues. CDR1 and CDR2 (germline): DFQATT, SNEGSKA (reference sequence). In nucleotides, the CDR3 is TGCAGTGCTCCGACCGGGACAGGGACCAATGAGCAGTTCTTC. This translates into CSAPTGTGTNEQFF.

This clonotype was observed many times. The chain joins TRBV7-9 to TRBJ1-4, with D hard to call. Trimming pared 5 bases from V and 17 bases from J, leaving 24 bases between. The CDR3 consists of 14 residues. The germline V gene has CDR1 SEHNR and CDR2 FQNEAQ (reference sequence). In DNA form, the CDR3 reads TGTGCCAGCAGCCCGACGACGATTGGCTTGTCCGGTTTTTTT. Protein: CASSPTTIGLSGFF.

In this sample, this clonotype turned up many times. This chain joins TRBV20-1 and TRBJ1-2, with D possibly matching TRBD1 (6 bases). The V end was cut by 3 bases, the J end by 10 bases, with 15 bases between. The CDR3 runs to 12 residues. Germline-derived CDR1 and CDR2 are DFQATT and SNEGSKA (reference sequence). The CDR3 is CSARRGHLDYTF. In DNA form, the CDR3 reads TGCAGTGCTAGGCGGGGGCACCTCGACTACACCTTC.

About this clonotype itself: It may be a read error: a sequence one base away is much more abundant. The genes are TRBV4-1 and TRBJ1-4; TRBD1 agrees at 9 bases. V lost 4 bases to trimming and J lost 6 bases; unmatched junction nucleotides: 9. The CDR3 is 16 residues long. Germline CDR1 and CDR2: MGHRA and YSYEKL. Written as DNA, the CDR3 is TGCGCCAGCAGCCCCCTCGGGAGGACAGGGGATGAAAAACTGTTTTTT. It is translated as CASSPLGRTGDEKLFF.

The CDR3 nucleotides read TGTGCCAGCAGCTTGGCTCCCGAAGCTATGACCTTC. It encodes CASSLAPEAMTF. V usage is TRBV7-3 and J usage is TRBJ1-2; D not resolved. The CDR3 contains 12 residues. CDR1 and CDR2 (germline): SGHTA, FQGTGA. V was clipped by 3 bases and J by 14 bases, with 16 bases between them.

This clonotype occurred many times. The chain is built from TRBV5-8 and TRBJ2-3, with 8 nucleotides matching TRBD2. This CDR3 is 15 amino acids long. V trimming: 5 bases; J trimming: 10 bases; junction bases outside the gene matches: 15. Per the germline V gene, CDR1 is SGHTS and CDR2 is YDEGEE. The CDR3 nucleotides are TGTGCCAGCAGACAGGGACTAGTGGACGATGGGGCGCAGTATTTT. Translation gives CASRQGLVDDGAQYF.

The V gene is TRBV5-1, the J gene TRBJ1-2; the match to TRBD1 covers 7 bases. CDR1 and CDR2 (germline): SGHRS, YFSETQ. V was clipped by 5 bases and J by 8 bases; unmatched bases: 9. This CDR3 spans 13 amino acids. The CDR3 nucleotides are TGCGCCAGCAGGACGCAGGGGGGTATCGGCTACACCTTC. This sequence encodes CASRTQGGIGYTF. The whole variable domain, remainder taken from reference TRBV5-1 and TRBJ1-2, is KAGVTQTPRYLIKTRGQQVTLSCSPISGHRSVSWYQQTPGQGLQFLFEYFSETQRNKGNFPGRFSGRQFSNSRSEMNVSTLELGDSALYLCASRTQGGIGYTFGSGTRLTVV.

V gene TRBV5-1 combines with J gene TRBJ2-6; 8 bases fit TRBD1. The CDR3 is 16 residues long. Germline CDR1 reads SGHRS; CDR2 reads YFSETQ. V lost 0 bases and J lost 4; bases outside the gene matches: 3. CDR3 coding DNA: TGCGCCAGCAGCTTGGAGCAGGGGGCCGGGGCCAACGTCCTGACTTTC. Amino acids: CASSLEQGAGANVLTF. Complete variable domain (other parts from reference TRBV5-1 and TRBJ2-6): KAGVTQTPRYLIKTRGQQVTLSCSPISGHRSVSWYQQTPGQGLQFLFEYFSETQRNKGNFPGRFSGRQFSNSRSEMNVSTLELGDSALYLCASSLEQGAGANVLTFGAGSRLTVL.

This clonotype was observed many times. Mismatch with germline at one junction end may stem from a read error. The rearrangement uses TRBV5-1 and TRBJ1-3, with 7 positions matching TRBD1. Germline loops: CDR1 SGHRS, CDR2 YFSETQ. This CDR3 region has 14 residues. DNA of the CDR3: TGTGCCAGCAGCCCTGACAGGGTTGGAAACACCATATATTTT. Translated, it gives CASSPDRVGNTIYF.

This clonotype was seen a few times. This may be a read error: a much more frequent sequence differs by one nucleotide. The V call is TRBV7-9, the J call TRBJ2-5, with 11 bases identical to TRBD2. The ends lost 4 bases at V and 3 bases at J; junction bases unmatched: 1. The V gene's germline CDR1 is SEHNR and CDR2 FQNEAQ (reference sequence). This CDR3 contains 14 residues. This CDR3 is CASSSGLAEETQYF. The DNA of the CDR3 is TGTGCCAGCAGCTCGGGACTAGCGGAAGAGACCCAGTACTTC.

The CDR3 bases are TGTGCCACCAGCAGCTTAGGTTATAATTCACCCCTCCACTTT. This gives the protein CATSSLGYNSPLHF. This chain links TRBV15 with TRBJ1-6; D ambiguous. The germline V gene has CDR1 LNHNV and CDR2 YYDKDF (reference sequence). The CDR3 is made up of 14 amino acids. The ends were cut back, 3 bases at V and 4 bases at J, with 7 bases in the middle.

CDR3 DNA: TGCAGTGCTAGCGGGGCCGGGGAGCTGTTTTTT. Encoded protein: CSASGAGELFF. J is TRBJ2-2 and V is TRBV20-1, with D possibly being TRBD2 (5 bases). There are 11 residues in the CDR3. Germline loops: CDR1 DFQATT, CDR2 SNEGSKA (reference sequence). The ends were cut back, 3 bases at V and 6 bases at J, with 5 bases in the middle.

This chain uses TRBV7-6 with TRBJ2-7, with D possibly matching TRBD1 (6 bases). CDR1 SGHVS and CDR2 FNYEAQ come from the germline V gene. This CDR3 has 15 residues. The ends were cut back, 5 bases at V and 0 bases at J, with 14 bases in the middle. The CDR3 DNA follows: TGTGCCAGCAGCGGAATGGGACAAAGCTCCTACGAGCAGTACTTC. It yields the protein CASSGMGQSSYEQYF.

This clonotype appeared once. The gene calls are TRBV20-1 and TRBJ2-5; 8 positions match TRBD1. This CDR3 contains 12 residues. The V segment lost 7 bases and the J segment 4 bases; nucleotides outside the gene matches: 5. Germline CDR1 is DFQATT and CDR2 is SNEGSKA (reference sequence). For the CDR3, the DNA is TGCAGTGTGGATGACAGGGGAGAGACCCAGTACTTC. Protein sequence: CSVDDRGETQYF.

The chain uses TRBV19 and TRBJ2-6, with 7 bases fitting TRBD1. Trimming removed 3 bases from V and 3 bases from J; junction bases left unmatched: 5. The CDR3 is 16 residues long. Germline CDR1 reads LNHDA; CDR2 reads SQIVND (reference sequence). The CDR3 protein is CASSMKGQSGANVLTF. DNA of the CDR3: TGTGCCAGTAGTATGAAGGGACAGAGTGGGGCCAACGTCCTGACTTTC.

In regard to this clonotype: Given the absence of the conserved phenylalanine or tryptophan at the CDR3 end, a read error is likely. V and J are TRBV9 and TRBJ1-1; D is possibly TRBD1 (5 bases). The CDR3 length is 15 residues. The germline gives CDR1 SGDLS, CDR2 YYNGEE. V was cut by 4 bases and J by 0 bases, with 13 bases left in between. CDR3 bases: TGTGCCAGCAGCCCTCGACAGAGGATGAACACTGAAGCTTTCTCT. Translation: CASSPRQRMNTEAFS.

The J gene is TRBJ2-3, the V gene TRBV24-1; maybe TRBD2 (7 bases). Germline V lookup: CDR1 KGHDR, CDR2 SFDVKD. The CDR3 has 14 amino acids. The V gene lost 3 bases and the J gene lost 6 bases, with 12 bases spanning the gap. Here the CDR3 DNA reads TGTGCCACCAGTGATGAGGGGGGGCCGGATACGCAGTATTTT. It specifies CATSDEGGPDTQYF.

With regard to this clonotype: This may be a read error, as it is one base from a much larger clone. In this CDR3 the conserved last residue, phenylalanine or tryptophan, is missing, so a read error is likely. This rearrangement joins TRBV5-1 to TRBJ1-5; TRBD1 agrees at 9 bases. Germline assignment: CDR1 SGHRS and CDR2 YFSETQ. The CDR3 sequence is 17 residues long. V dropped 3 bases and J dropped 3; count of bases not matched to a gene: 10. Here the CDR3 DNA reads TGCGCCAGCAGCTCTGGGACAGGGCTCGGGACCAATCAGCCCCAGCATTAT. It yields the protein CASSSGTGLGTNQPQHY.

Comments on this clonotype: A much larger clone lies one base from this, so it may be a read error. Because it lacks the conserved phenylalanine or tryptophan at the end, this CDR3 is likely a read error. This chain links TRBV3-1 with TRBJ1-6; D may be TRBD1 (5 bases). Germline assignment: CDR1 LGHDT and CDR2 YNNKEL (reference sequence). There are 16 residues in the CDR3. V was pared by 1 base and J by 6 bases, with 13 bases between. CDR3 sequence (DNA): TGTGCCAGCAGCCAAGTAGTGGCAGGGCGTAATTCACCCCTCCACCTT. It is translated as CASSQVVAGRNSPLHL.

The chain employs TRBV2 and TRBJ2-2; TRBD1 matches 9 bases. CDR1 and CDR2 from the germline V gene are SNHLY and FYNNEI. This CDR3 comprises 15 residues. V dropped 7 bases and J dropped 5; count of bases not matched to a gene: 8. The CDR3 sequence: CASKAGTGRTGELFF. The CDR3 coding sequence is TGTGCCAGCAAGGCCGGGACAGGGAGAACCGGGGAGCTGTTTTTT. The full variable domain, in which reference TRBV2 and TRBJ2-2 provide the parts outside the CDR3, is EPEVTQTPSHQVTQMGQEVILRCVPISNHLYFYWYRQILGQKVEFLVSFYNNEISEKSEIFDDQFSVERPDGSNFTLKIRSTKLEDSAMYFCASKAGTGRTGELFFGEGSRLTVL.

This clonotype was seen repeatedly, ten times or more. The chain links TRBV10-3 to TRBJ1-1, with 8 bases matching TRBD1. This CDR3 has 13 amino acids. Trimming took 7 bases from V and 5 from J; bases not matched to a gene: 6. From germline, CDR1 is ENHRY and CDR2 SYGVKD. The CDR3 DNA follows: TGTGCCATCAAGGGAGACAGGGGAACTGAAGCTTTCTTT. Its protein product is CAIKGDRGTEAFF.

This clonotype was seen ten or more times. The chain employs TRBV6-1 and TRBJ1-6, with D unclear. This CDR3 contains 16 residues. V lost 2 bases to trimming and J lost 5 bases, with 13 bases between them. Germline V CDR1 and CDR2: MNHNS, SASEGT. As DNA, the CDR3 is TGTGCCAGCAGTGAACCCAGCAGGCGACATAATTCACCCCTCCACTTT. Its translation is CASSEPSRRHNSPLHF.

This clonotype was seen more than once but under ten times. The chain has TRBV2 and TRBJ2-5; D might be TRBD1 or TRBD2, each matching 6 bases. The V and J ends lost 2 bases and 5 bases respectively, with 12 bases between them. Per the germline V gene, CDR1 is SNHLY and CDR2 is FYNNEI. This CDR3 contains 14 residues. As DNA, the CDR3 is TGTGCCAGCAGTGAATTTTCGGGGGCGGAGACCCAGTACTTC. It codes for CASSEFSGAETQYF. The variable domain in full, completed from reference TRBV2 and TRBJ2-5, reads EPEVTQTPSHQVTQMGQEVILRCVPISNHLYFYWYRQILGQKVEFLVSFYNNEISEKSEIFDDQFSVERPDGSNFTLKIRSTKLEDSAMYFCASSEFSGAETQYFGPGTRLLVL.

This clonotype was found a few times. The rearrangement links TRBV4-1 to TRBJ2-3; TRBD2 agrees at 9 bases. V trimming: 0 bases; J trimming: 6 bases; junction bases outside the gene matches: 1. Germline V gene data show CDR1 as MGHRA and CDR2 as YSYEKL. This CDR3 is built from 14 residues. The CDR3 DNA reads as TGCGCCAGCAGCCAAGAGCGGGGGGGCGATACGCAGTATTTT. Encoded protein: CASSQERGGDTQYF.

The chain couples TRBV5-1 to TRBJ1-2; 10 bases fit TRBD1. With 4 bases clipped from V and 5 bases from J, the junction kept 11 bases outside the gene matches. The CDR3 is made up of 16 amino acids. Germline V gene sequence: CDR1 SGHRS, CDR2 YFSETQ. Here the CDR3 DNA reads TGCGCCAGCAGCCAGTACGGGACAGGGGTGACGTATGGCTACACCTTC. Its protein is CASSQYGTGVTYGYTF.

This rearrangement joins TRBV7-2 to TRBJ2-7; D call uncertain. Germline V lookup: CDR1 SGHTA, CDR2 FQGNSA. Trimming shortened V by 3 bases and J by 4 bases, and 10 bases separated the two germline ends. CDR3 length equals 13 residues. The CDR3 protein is CASSFSARYEQYF. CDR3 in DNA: TGTGCCAGCAGCTTTAGTGCCCGGTACGAGCAGTACTTC.